This T cell receptor (beta chain) was documented in a study of CD8 T cells in Susac syndrome. In the case of this clonotype: Its antigen is currently unknown.

Sequencing of TCR beta, carried out with a high-throughput approach, was applied to CD8+ and CD4+ T cells from the blood. The TEMRA cells underwent FACS enrichment, while the CD8+ and CD4+ T cells underwent negative isolation. Study-level findings and limits: It was acknowledged by the study that relatively few individuals were included in its TCR sequencing and HLA analysis.

This CDR3 comprises 14 residues. The V end lost 4 bases, the J end lost 4 bases, and 16 bases lay between the germline ends. Germline values: CDR1 SQVTM, CDR2 ANQGSEA. RNA totalling roughly 0.5 to 1 ug underwent reverse transcription with random hexamers. TCRdb called the immunoSEQ multiplex PCR reads again in MiXCR, with one record for every CDR3 protein. The table has tens of thousands of distinct CDR3 sequences, 93% seen once; the top ten hold less than 0.55%. The sequence was collected from a human donor with multiple sclerosis. The sequencing input was CD8+ T cells from PBMCs. The chain joins TRBV29-1 to TRBJ1-2; a weak D match, TRBD1 (6 bases). The CDR3 loop is CSVGAGVLSYGYTF. The CDR3 region has the DNA TGCAGCGTTGGGGCAGGGGTTTTGTCCTATGGCTACACCTTC.